The 24 T cell receptor beta chains below all came from one sample that was sequenced in a study of shared clonotypes between healthy human individuals. CD8 cells regarded as naive lacked CD45RO, were positively chosen for CCR7, and omitted terminally differentiated effector memory CD45RA+ cells. The assay was immunoSEQ multiplex PCR, and TCRdb's table has in-frame clones only and misses some. The sample lists roughly 2 million clones, around 96% occurring once. Source material: naive CD8+ T cells sorted from blood. All receptors derive from a man between 18 and 29 years old in good health.

The count of this clone is one. The chain combines TRBV25-1 with TRBJ1-4; D not certain. This CDR3 comprises 13 residues. The V gene's germline CDR1 is MGHDK and CDR2 SYGVNS. V was clipped by 6 bases and J by 7 bases, with 12 bases between them. This CDR3 reads CASSPDPFEKLFF. The CDR3 DNA follows: TGTGCCAGCAGCCCTGATCCTTTTGAAAAACTGTTTTTT.

In the case of this clone: Additional DNA sequences in this sample encode the identical CDR3. The J gene is TRBJ2-1, the V gene TRBV6-5; the D is unclear. With 2 bases removed from V and 1 base from J, the gap between germline ends came to 6 bases. This CDR3 contains 14 residues. Germline assignment: CDR1 MNHEY and CDR2 SVGAGI. In DNA, the CDR3 is TGTGCCAGCAGTTACGGGGATTCCTACAATGAGCAGTTCTTC. Its protein product is CASSYGDSYNEQFF.

This sequence joins TRBV5-6 and TRBJ2-7; 7 bases align to TRBD2. This CDR3 comprises 13 residues. Germline CDR1 is SGHDT and CDR2 is YYEEEE. V lost 4 bases to trimming and J lost 2 bases; unmatched junction nucleotides: 3. This CDR3 reads CASSAGAAYEQYF. In DNA, the CDR3 is TGTGCCAGCAGCGCGGGAGCCGCCTACGAGCAGTACTTC.

In this sample, this clone turned up once. The chain links TRBV7-9 to TRBJ2-7; TRBD2 matches 10 bases. Germline CDR1 reads SEHNR; CDR2 reads FQNEAQ (reference sequence). This CDR3 has 14 residues. Losses at the gene ends were 3 bases for V and 4 bases for J; bases not matched to a gene: 3. The CDR3 sequence: CASSLSGREYEQYF. As DNA, the CDR3 is TGTGCCAGCAGCTTGAGCGGGAGGGAGTACGAGCAGTACTTC.

The CDR3 DNA follows: TGTGCCAGCAGCTGGGGGGAAAGGTTGAATGAAAAACTGTTTTTT. Protein sequence: CASSWGERLNEKLFF. This rearrangement joins TRBV5-6 to TRBJ1-4; TRBD1 might be the D (5 bases). Trimming shortened V by 3 bases and J by 5 bases, and 14 bases separated the two germline ends. CDR3 size: 15 residues. Germline lookup yields CDR1 SGHDT and CDR2 YYEEEE.

The V gene is TRBV19, the J gene TRBJ2-1; D is unresolved. This CDR3 has 15 residues. Germline-derived CDR1 and CDR2 are LNHDA and SQIVND (reference sequence). Trimming pared 1 base from V and 0 bases from J, leaving 7 bases between. The CDR3 nucleotides read TGTGCCAGTAGTATAGTAATGAGCTCCTACAATGAGCAGTTCTTC. Amino acid sequence: CASSIVMSSYNEQFF.

The chain couples TRBV28 to TRBJ2-1, with D perhaps TRBD1 (6 bases). The V gene lost 9 bases and the J gene lost 10 bases, with 22 bases spanning the gap. Germline CDR1 and CDR2: MDHEN and SYDVKM. The CDR3 spans 14 residues. The CDR3 loop reads CASSDRGKDSEQFF. CDR3 DNA sequence: TGTGCCAGTTCGGACAGAGGGAAGGACAGCGAGCAGTTCTTC. Full variable domain (missing parts from reference TRBV28 and TRBJ2-1): DVKVTQSSRYLVKRTGEKVFLECVQDMDHENMFWYRQDPGLGLRLIYFSYDVKMKEKGDIPEGYSVSREKKERFSLILESASTNQTSMYLCASSDRGKDSEQFFGPGTRLTVL.

The chain recombines TRBV6-6 with TRBJ2-7; tentatively, D is TRBD1 (5 bases). The V end lost 6 bases, the J end lost 4 bases, and 13 bases lay between the germline ends. This CDR3 is 13 amino acids long. The germline V gene has CDR1 MNHNY and CDR2 SVGAGI (reference sequence). CDR3 in DNA: TGTGCCAGCAGAGGGGCCGCCGATTACGAGCAGTACTTC. This codes for CASRGAADYEQYF.

The chain has TRBV13 and TRBJ1-1; D perhaps matches TRBD1 (5 bases). Germline V gene data show CDR1 as PRHDT and CDR2 as FYEKMQ (reference sequence). The V end was cut by 5 bases, the J end by 10 bases, with 26 bases between. This CDR3 region has 16 residues. The CDR3 sequence: CASSPDARARGEVAFF. Written as DNA, the CDR3 is TGTGCCAGCAGCCCAGACGCCCGGGCTAGGGGTGAGGTAGCTTTCTTT.

V gene TRBV12-5 combines with J gene TRBJ2-5, with 10 bases matching TRBD1. Germline CDR1 and CDR2: LGHNT and FRNRAP. This CDR3 comprises 13 residues. The J segment lost 3 bases and the V segment lost 10 bases, leaving 5 bases of the junction unmatched. CDR3 in DNA: TGTGCTACTTTGGACAGGGGGGAAGAGACCCAGTACTTC. The encoded protein is CATLDRGEETQYF.

The chain combines TRBV11-2 with TRBJ2-1; 11 bases match TRBD2. V shed 0 bases, J shed 0 bases, and the junction held 10 bases outside the gene matches. Germline-derived CDR1 and CDR2 are SGHAT and FQNNGV. This CDR3 contains 20 residues. The CDR3 protein is CASSLEPSGGRKSSYNEQFF. As DNA, the CDR3 is TGTGCCAGCAGCTTAGAGCCTAGCGGGGGGCGTAAGAGCTCCTACAATGAGCAGTTCTTC.

This chain connects TRBV6-1 to TRBJ1-1, with D unresolved. The CDR3 consists of 14 residues. V was shortened by 8 bases and J by 1 base, with 14 bases between the two germline ends. The V gene's germline CDR1 is MNHNS and CDR2 SASEGT. The CDR3 region is CASSFWDGNTEAFF. The CDR3 DNA is TGTGCCAGCTCCTTCTGGGATGGGAACACTGAAGCTTTCTTT.

V gene TRBV4-3 combines with J gene TRBJ2-7, with D possibly matching TRBD2 (6 bases). There are 16 residues in the CDR3. Trimming removed 0 bases from V and 1 base from J, with 13 bases in between. Germline V lookup: CDR1 LGHNA, CDR2 YSLEER. The CDR3 spells CASSQELTSRSYEQYF. Written as DNA, the CDR3 is TGCGCCAGCAGCCAAGAGTTAACTAGCCGATCCTACGAGCAGTACTTC.

The chain has TRBV27 and TRBJ1-2; 8 bases are a match to TRBD1. The junction had 6 bases not matched to a gene; V was cut back by 2 bases and J by 7 bases. The CDR3 is made up of 14 amino acids. Looked up from germline, CDR1 is MNHEY and CDR2 is SMNVEV (reference sequence). The CDR3 sequence: CASSLLAQGGGYTF. CDR3 sequence (DNA): TGTGCCAGCAGTTTACTTGCACAGGGGGGTGGCTACACCTTC.

The chain is built from TRBV19 and TRBJ2-7, with unresolved D. This CDR3 is 16 amino acids long. Trimming cost V 2 bases and J 2 bases, with 16 bases left between them. Germline CDR1 reads LNHDA; CDR2 reads SQIVND (reference sequence). The CDR3 is CASSIWAGSSTYEQYF. Here the CDR3 DNA reads TGTGCCAGTAGTATATGGGCCGGATCGAGCACCTACGAGCAGTACTTC.

The chain uses TRBV5-1 and TRBJ1-1; D is possibly TRBD1 (5 bases). From germline, CDR1 is SGHRS and CDR2 YFSETQ. There are 16 residues in the CDR3. V dropped 5 bases and J dropped 0 bases, with 17 bases sitting between them. The chain's CDR3 is CASRTGSGGMNTEAFF. In nucleotides, the CDR3 is TGCGCCAGCAGGACGGGGTCCGGGGGGATGAACACTGAAGCTTTCTTT.

This sequence joins TRBV6-1 and TRBJ1-1; possible D gene TRBD1, 5 bases. V lost 1 base, J lost 3 bases, and 6 bases lay in between. The CDR3 runs to 13 residues. The germline V gene has CDR1 MNHNS and CDR2 SASEGT. CDR3 residues: CASSEVGDTEAFF. In nucleotides, the CDR3 is TGTGCCAGCAGTGAAGTAGGGGACACTGAAGCTTTCTTT.

This clone was observed once. The chain combines TRBV30 with TRBJ2-3; D is undetermined. V lost 5 bases to trimming and J lost 0 bases, with 9 bases between them. CDR3 size: 13 residues. Germline V lookup: CDR1 GTSNPN, CDR2 SVGIG (reference sequence). The CDR3 spells CAWVTLSTDTQYF. The DNA for the CDR3 is TGTGCCTGGGTTACATTAAGCACAGATACGCAGTATTTT.

The V and J genes are TRBV5-6 and TRBJ2-1, with D unclear. Per germline, CDR1 SGHDT and CDR2 YYEEEE. The CDR3 totals 13 residues. Deletions cut 1 base from V and 6 bases from J, with 8 bases between. CDR3 DNA: TGTGCCAGCAGCTTGATACAGTTCAATGAGCAGTTCTTC. It translates to CASSLIQFNEQFF.

The chain links TRBV10-2 to TRBJ1-6; no clear D gene. Germline CDR1 reads WSHSY; CDR2 reads SAAADI. The CDR3 is 12 residues long. The V end was cut by 3 bases, the J end by 9 bases, with 6 bases between. Here the CDR3 DNA reads TGCGCCAGCAGTGAAATTATTTCACCCCTCCACTTT. It encodes CASSEIISPLHF.

This chain links TRBV30 with TRBJ2-1, with D perhaps being TRBD1 or TRBD2 (5 bases each). The CDR3 totals 15 residues. Trimming stripped 0 bases from V and 3 bases from J, with 12 bases between. Germline CDR1 is GTSNPN and CDR2 is SVGIG (reference sequence). For the CDR3, the DNA is TGTGCCTGGAGTGTTGGGGCAGACTACTACAATGAGCAGTTCTTC. As protein: CAWSVGADYYNEQFF.

V is TRBV7-9 and J is TRBJ1-3; possible D gene TRBD1, 5 bases. V lost 11 bases, J lost 6 bases, and 17 bases lay in between. CDR3 length: 13 amino acids. From germline, CDR1 is SEHNR and CDR2 FQNEAQ (reference sequence). CDR3 protein: CAPGGVDENTIYF. In nucleotides, the CDR3 is TGTGCCCCCGGGGGGGTCGACGAAAACACCATATATTTT.

CDR3 bases: TGTGCCAGCAGTGACGGGCAGGACGGGAGCGGGGAGCTGTTTTTT. The encoded protein is CASSDGQDGSGELFF. The V gene is TRBV25-1, the J gene TRBJ2-2; TRBD2 is a possible D gene (6 bases). Trimming stripped 3 bases from V and 7 bases from J, with 15 bases between. The CDR3 covers 15 residues. CDR1 is MGHDK, CDR2 SYGVNS, per germline.

This clone was detected only a few times. The chain links TRBV5-4 to TRBJ2-7; D is perhaps TRBD1 (6 bases). Trimming shortened V by 0 bases and J by 3 bases, and 7 bases separated the two germline ends. Germline values: CDR1 SGHNT, CDR2 YYREEE (reference sequence). The CDR3 is 13 residues long. The CDR3 sequence: CASSLGDNYEQYF. In DNA form, the CDR3 reads TGTGCCAGCAGCTTGGGGGACAACTACGAGCAGTACTTC.